The rows below give T cell receptor beta chains drawn from one sample of a study of T-cell memory formation after mild COVID-19. TCRdb re-derived calls from the 5' RACE reads in MiXCR, one entry per CDR3 protein. The sample includes 380,000 or so distinct CDR3 sequences, around an eighth of them seen just once. Specimen: PBMCs or a T cell subset sorted from them (not recorded which). These receptors all come from a man aged 18 to 29 who had mild COVID-19 (a few samples of this study predate the infection). Cell type and time point are not known. The CDR3 runs from the conserved cysteine through the conserved F or W. A D gene is named only where the DNA matches it firmly. The size of a clone is reported for some rows only, either as once, few or many, or as a class for expanded clones.

cdr3_aa	cdr3_nt	d_call	v_call	j_call	clone_size
CASSPRGGLGWTQYF	TGTGCCAGCAGCCCGAGAGGGGGCCTGGGGTGGACCCAGTACTTC	TRBD1	TRBV7-8	TRBJ2-5	few
CASSLFLADQETQYF	TGTGCCAGCAGCTTATTCCTGGCAGACCAAGAGACCCAGTACTTC	.	TRBV11-2	TRBJ2-5	.
CASSAGTSGGAFEQFF	TGTGCCAGCAGCGCTGGGACTAGCGGGGGGGCCTTTGAGCAGTTCTTC	TRBD2	TRBV9	TRBJ2-1	.
CASQKEFTDTQYF	TGTGCCAGCCAAAAGGAGTTCACAGATACGCAGTATTTT	.	TRBV6-6	TRBJ2-3	many
CATSDSWTSGARDTQYF	TGTGCCACCAGTGATTCTTGGACTAGCGGGGCAAGGGATACGCAGTATTTT	TRBD2	TRBV24-1	TRBJ2-3	.
CASSPPNQRGYTDTQYF	TGTGCCAGCTCACCACCAAACCAGCGGGGGTACACAGATACGCAGTATTTT	TRBD2	TRBV18	TRBJ2-3	.
CASSSGAGEAFF	TGCGCCAGCAGCTCAGGAGCGGGGGAAGCTTTCTTT	.	TRBV5-1	TRBJ1-1	.
CASSPHRVSDTQYF	TGTGCCAGCAGCCCCCATCGGGTTTCAGATACGCAGTATTTT	.	TRBV7-2	TRBJ2-3	.
CATSDLGGQETQYF	TGTGCCACCAGTGATCTGGGGGGTCAAGAGACCCAGTACTTC	.	TRBV24-1	TRBJ2-5	.
CASSLGWTGELFF	TGTGCCAGCAGTTTGGGGTGGACCGGGGAGCTGTTTTTT	.	TRBV28	TRBJ2-2	few
CATSDPRGYGDTQYF	TGTGCCACCAGTGATCCGCGGGGGTACGGAGATACGCAGTATTTT	TRBD2	TRBV24-1	TRBJ2-3	many
CAIRRTGTSEETQYF	TGTGCCATCAGACGAACCGGGACTAGCGAAGAGACCCAGTACTTC	TRBD2	TRBV10-3	TRBJ2-5	many
CASSDRVRETQYF	TGTGCCAGCAGCGACAGGGTGCGGGAGACCCAGTACTTC	TRBD1	TRBV6-2/TRBV6-3	TRBJ2-5	few
CASRRGHGTYEQYF	TGCGCCAGCAGAAGGGGACACGGGACCTACGAGCAGTACTTC	.	TRBV5-1	TRBJ2-7	few
CASRGTANTGELFF	TGTGCCAGCAGGGGGACAGCTAACACCGGGGAGCTGTTTTTT	TRBD1	TRBV27	TRBJ2-2	.
CASSLAQVETQYF	TGTGCCAGCAGCTTAGCCCAAGTGGAGACCCAGTACTTC	.	TRBV7-2	TRBJ2-5	few
CASSYVASSYEQYF	TGTGCCAGCAGTTATGTGGCGTCCTCCTACGAGCAGTACTTC	.	TRBV12-3/TRBV12-4	TRBJ2-7	few
CASSLDGGNTGELFF	TGTGCCAGCAGCTTGGACGGGGGAAACACCGGGGAGCTGTTTTTT	.	TRBV11-3	TRBJ2-2	few
CASSFIGGVSTDTQYF	TGTGCCAGCAGCTTTATCGGGGGCGTTAGCACAGATACGCAGTATTTT	.	TRBV7-3	TRBJ2-3	few
CASSPGTWDNEKLFF	TGTGCCAGCAGTCCCGGAACCTGGGATAATGAAAAACTGTTTTTT	.	TRBV6-2/TRBV6-3	TRBJ1-4	few
CASSYAGTPNTGELFF	TGTGCCAGCAGTTACGCCGGGACACCTAACACCGGGGAGCTGTTTTTT	.	TRBV7-3	TRBJ2-2	few
CASSPREGTYNEQFF	TGTGCCAGCAGCCCCAGAGAGGGAACCTACAATGAGCAGTTCTTC	.	TRBV7-9	TRBJ2-1	few
CATSDPLGVTGELFF	TGTGCCACCAGTGACCCCCTCGGAGTCACCGGGGAGCTGTTTTTT	.	TRBV24-1	TRBJ2-2	.
CASSWGTGVGNEQFF	TGTGCCAGCAGTTGGGGGACAGGGGTTGGCAATGAGCAGTTCTTC	TRBD1	TRBV27	TRBJ2-1	few
CAIWADQNTGELFF	TGTGCCATTTGGGCAGATCAGAACACCGGGGAGCTGTTTTTT	.	TRBV10-3	TRBJ2-2	.
CASRTGFYNEQFF	TGTGCCAGCAGGACAGGGTTTTACAATGAGCAGTTCTTC	.	TRBV21-1	TRBJ2-1	few
CASSSTTHPTF	TGTGCCAGCAGCTCTACGACTCACCCGACGTTT	.	TRBV7-2	TRBJ2-2	few
CASSFYRDRENIQYF	TGTGCCAGCAGTTTCTACCGGGACAGGGAAAACATTCAGTACTTC	TRBD1	TRBV12-3/TRBV12-4	TRBJ2-4	.
CASSRAGYEQYF	TGCGCCAGCAGCCGCGCCGGCTACGAGCAGTACTTC	.	TRBV4-3	TRBJ2-7	few